A single TCR beta chain is shown here with its context. Using immunoSEQ multiplex PCR, the repertoire was profiled, and TCRdb retains in-frame clones only, with some absent. The sample shows over 200,000 clones, over 70% of them seen only once. The germline V gene encodes CDR1 SQVTM and CDR2 ANQGSEA. Trimming took 0 bases from V and 5 from J; bases not matched to a gene: 6. The CDR3 extends over 14 amino acids. The data stem from a study of blood T cell repertoires in COVID-19. Study overall: Acute-phase and convalescent COVID-19 samples originated in the United States, Italy and Spain.

Recruits, aged roughly 18 to 89 years, lived in 24 US areas. Participants' own reports of clinical history determined their cohort assignment. Exposed volunteers were people who met a COVID-19 case within 2 weeks before study entry. The chain carries TRBV29-1 and TRBJ1-2, with 7 nucleotides matching TRBD1. The source material was PBMCs or T cells enriched from blood (not recorded which). The receptor was isolated from a woman between 25 and 40 years old who had been exposed to COVID-19. The CDR3: CSVEDDRARYGYTF. As DNA, the CDR3 is TGCAGCGTTGAAGACGACAGGGCTCGTTATGGCTACACCTTC.